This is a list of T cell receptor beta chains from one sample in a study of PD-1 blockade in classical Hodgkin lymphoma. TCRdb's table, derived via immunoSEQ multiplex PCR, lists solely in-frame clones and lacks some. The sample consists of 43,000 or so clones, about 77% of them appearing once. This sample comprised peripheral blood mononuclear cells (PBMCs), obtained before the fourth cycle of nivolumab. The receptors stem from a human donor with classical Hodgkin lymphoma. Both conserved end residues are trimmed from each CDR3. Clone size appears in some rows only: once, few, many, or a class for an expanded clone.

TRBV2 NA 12 ASTNLGGNQPQH
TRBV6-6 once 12 ASRLAGDTGELF
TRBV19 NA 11 ASSRGPGNTIY
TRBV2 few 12 ASSERAGNTEAF
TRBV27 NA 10 ASMGGGDTQY
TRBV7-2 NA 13 ASSLAGTKGQPQH
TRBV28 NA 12 ASTSDSNNQPQH
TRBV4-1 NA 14 ASSQDLGGPFYGYT
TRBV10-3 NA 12 AIREAGTTYEQY
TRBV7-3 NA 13 ASSFRDRGHNEQF
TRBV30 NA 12 AWKVGSGPYGYT
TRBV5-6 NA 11 ASSFGRFTEAF
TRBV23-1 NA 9 GTLSSYEQY
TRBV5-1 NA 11 ASSLGFDTEAF
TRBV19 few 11 ASRLVGDTEAF
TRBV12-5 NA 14 ASGPGLAGGHETQY
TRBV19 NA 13 ASSITSGPAYEQY
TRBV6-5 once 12 ASSLGGGFKTQY
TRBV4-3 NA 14 ASSQDLQEANEKLF
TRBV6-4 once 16 ASSDPVSVIRKHYEQY
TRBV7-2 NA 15 ASSLAGPGQGLSPLH
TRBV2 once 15 ASNSKRGGSSYNEQF
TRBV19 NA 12 ASRPTPPSYGYT
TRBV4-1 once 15 ASSQASDRYSNYGYT
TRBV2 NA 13 ASTLRLAVHNEQF
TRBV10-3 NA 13 AISEGGGGNQPQH
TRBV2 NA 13 ASSVTRVGPYEQY